This T cell receptor (beta chain) was sequenced during a study of T cells in Graves' hyperthyroidism and ophthalmopathy. Looking at the study overall: It was at initial diagnosis, before any treatment, that peripheral blood was collected. Study results and limitations: Ophthalmopathy got predicted by the model a median around 6.8 months before its onset. Blood samples included most of the expanded thyroid clonotypes exceeding 0.001.

This clonotype has a count of ten or more. The antigen is undetermined. Germline V gene lookup returns CDR1 MNHNS and CDR2 SASEGT. The V end lost 7 bases, the J end lost 3 bases, and 10 bases lay between the germline ends. The CDR3 runs 12 residues. Uncontrolled infection, other autoimmune disease, pregnancy or lactation disqualified patients from enrolment. The investigators amplified TCR beta CDR3 regions from RNA transcripts. RT-PCR in the first round (using the HTBI primer set) targeted the TCR CDR3. TCRdb re-called the multiplex PCR reads with MiXCR, one entry per CDR3 protein. Here the sample spans 750,000 to 900,000 distinct CDR3 sequences, over 35% being singletons.

The chain is built from TRBV6-1 and TRBJ2-7; possibly TRBD1 for D (5 bases). The clonotype originates from a man younger than 35 with Graves' hyperthyroidism. Sequenced: blood. The CDR3 coding sequence is TGTGCCAGCACCCAGGGTGGCTACGAGCAGTACTTC. Protein sequence: CASTQGGYEQYF.